This is a list of T cell receptor beta chains from one sample in a study of blood T cell repertoires in COVID-19. Libraries were prepared by immunoSEQ multiplex PCR; TCRdb keeps only in-frame clonotypes and omits some of them. This sample carries tens of thousands of clones, approximately 83% of them seen once, and the ten largest clones take roughly 3.5%. Source material: peripheral blood. These receptors were taken from a middle-aged man with acute or convalescent COVID-19. Both conserved end residues are part of each CDR3. The D gene is left open where the match is weak. The size entry is marked missing in some rows and otherwise reads once, few, many or a size class.

>TRBD1|TRBJ1-2|NA|TRBV10-1
TGCGCCAGCGCCCGACAGGGCGGCTATGGCTACACCTTC
CASARQGGYGYTF
>TRBD2|TRBJ2-7|NA|TRBV5-4
TGTGCCAGCAGCTTGGTGGCTAGCGGGGGGTCCGAGCAGTACTTC
CASSLVASGGSEQYF
>TRBD1|TRBJ2-7|few|TRBV7-9
TGTGCCAGCAGCTTAGCCAGGGGGCTCCACGAGCAGTACTTC
CASSLARGLHEQYF
>NA|TRBJ2-4|once|TRBV15
TGTGCCACCAGCCCAGGCGGGCCAGCCAAAAACATTCAGTACTTC
CATSPGGPAKNIQYF
>NA|TRBJ2-7|NA|TRBV28
TGTGCCAGCAGGCGGGGACCGACCTACGAGCAGTACTTC
CASRRGPTYEQYF
>NA|TRBJ2-5|NA|TRBV25-1
TGTGCCAGCAGTGATCCCGGGGGGCTTTTGGAGACCCAGTACTTC
CASSDPGGLLETQYF
>NA|TRBJ1-1|few|TRBV7-8
TGTGCCAGCAGCTTACCCACTATGAGAGTCTCTGAAGCTTTCTTT
CASSLPTMRVSEAFF
>NA|TRBJ2-3|NA|TRBV27
TGTGCCAGCAGTAGCCTGAGGTCCGGAGATACGCAGTATTTT
CASSSLRSGDTQYF
>NA|TRBJ2-7|NA|TRBV18
TGTGCCAGCTCACCACCGTCGGGGTGGGACGAGCAGTACTTC
CASSPPSGWDEQYF
>TRBD2|TRBJ2-1|NA|TRBV5-1
TGCGCCAGCAGCCCTCTGGTAGCGGGAGACAATGAGCAGTTCTTC
CASSPLVAGDNEQFF
>TRBD2|TRBJ2-1|NA|TRBV4-1
TGCGCCAGCAGCCTTAGCGGGAAGGCCAATGAGCAGTTCTTC
CASSLSGKANEQFF
>TRBD1|TRBJ1-1|NA|TRBV6-4
TGTGCCAGCACATTAGGAGGGGGCAGAAACGTCACTGAAGCTTTCTTT
CASTLGGGRNVTEAFF
>TRBD2|TRBJ2-1|NA|TRBV5-1
TGCGCCAGCAGTTCCGGGACTAGCGTTTGGGATGAGCAGTTCTTC
CASSSGTSVWDEQFF
>NA|TRBJ1-1|medium-sized|TRBV6-5
TGTGCCAGCAGTCTAAGGGACAAAAAGAAAGCTTTCTTT
CASSLRDKKKAFF